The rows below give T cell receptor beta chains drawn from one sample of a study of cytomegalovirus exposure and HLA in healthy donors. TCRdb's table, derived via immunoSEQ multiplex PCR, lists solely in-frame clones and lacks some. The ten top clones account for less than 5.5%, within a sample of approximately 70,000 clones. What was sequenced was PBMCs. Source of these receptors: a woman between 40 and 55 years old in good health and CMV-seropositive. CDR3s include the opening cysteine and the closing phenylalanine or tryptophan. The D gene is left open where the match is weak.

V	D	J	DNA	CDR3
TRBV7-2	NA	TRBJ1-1	TGTGCCAGCAGCTTACTTTCTACGAACACTGAAGCTTTCTTT	CASSLLSTNTEAFF
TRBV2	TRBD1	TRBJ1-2	TGTGCCAGGCCGGGGACAGGGGACCCTGGCTACACCTTC	CARPGTGDPGYTF
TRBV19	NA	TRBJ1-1	TGTGCCTCATCACCAGGGGCCTTTTTTGAAGCTTTCTTT	CASSPGAFFEAFF
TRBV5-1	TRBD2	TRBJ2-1	TGCGCCAGCAGCTTTCAAGCGGGAGGCACCTACAATGAGCAGTTCTTC	CASSFQAGGTYNEQFF
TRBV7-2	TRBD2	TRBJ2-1	TGTGCCAGCAGCTTAGCCCCGGGGGGTGAGCAGTTCTTC	CASSLAPGGEQFF
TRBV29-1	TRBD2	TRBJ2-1	TGCAGCGTCGGGAGCGGGAGGGCCGGCAATGAGCAGTTCTTC	CSVGSGRAGNEQFF
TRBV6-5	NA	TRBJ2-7	TGTGCCAGCAGTTACGGCATTTCCTACGAGCAGTACTTC	CASSYGISYEQYF
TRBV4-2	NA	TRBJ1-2	TGTGCCAGCAGCCACGACAGGAACAGGGCAGCAGCCTATGGCTACACCTTC	CASSHDRNRAAAYGYTF
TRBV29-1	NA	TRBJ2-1	TGCAGCGTTTGGCTAGCGCAGTCCGAGCAGTTCTTC	CSVWLAQSEQFF
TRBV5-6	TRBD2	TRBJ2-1	TGTGCCAGCAGCCTAGCGGGAGGGCCAAATGAGCAGTTCTTC	CASSLAGGPNEQFF
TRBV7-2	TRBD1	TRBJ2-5	TGTGCCAGCACCCGACAGGGGGCTAGGGAGACCCAGTACTTC	CASTRQGARETQYF
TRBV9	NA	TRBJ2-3	TGTGCCAGCAGCGTCGATAGTAGTACGCAGTATTTT	CASSVDSSTQYF
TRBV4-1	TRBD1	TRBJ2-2	TGCGCCAGCAGCCAAGGGGGTGTGAGGGGACAGGGAATCGGGGAGCTGTTTTTT	CASSQGGVRGQGIGELFF
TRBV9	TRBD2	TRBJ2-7	TGTGCCAGCAGCGTAGCGGGGGGGGCGATCTACGAGCAGTACTTC	CASSVAGGAIYEQYF
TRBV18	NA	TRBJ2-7	TGTGCCAGCTCACCACGGGAGGGGGGCGGCGAGCAGTACTTC	CASSPREGGGEQYF
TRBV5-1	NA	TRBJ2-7	TGCGCCAGCAGCTTCCAGGGCAACTACGAGCAGTACTTC	CASSFQGNYEQYF
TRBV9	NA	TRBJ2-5	TGTGCCAGCGCCGTAGGAAACACCCAAGAGACCCAGTACTTC	CASAVGNTQETQYF
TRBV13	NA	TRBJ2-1	TGTGCCAGCAGCTTCAGACAGCCTAATGAGCAGTTCTTC	CASSFRQPNEQFF
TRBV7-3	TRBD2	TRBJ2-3	TGTGCCAGCAGCTTACTAGCGGGGGCCCGCACAGATACGCAGTATTTT	CASSLLAGARTDTQYF
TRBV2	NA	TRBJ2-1	TGTGCCAGCAGTGAAGATCTAGAGGATGAGCAGTTCTTC	CASSEDLEDEQFF
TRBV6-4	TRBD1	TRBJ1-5	TGTGCCAGCAGTGATGGGACAGGGGGCCAGCCCCAGCATTTT	CASSDGTGGQPQHF
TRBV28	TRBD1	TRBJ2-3	TGTGCCAGCAGTTCGGGGATGGACAGGGGGCGGGATACGCAGTATTTT	CASSSGMDRGRDTQYF
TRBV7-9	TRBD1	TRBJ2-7	TGTGCCAGCAGCTTCGCGGACAGGGTCGGCGAGCAGTACTTC	CASSFADRVGEQYF
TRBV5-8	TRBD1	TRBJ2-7	TGTGCCAGCAGCTCGGACAGGGGCTACGAGCAGTACTTC	CASSSDRGYEQYF
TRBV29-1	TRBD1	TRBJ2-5	TGCAGCGTTCGGGGACAGGGGGTCCAAGAGACCCAGTACTTC	CSVRGQGVQETQYF
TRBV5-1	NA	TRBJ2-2	TGCGCCAGCAGCCAAGTCCAGGGGAACACCGGGGAGCTGTTTTTT	CASSQVQGNTGELFF
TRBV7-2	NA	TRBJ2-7	TGTGCCAGCAGCCCGACCCCTCGCGGGACTTTCCACGAGCAGTACTTC	CASSPTPRGTFHEQYF
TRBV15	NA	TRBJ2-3	TGTGCCACCAGCAGAGATTTGTCTAGCGTCACAGATACGCAGTATTTT	CATSRDLSSVTDTQYF
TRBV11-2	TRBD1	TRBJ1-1	TGTGCCAGCAGTTCTCACCTACAGGGGGCTTCAATGAACACTGAAGCTTTCTTT	CASSSHLQGASMNTEAFF
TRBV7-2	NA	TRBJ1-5	TGTGCCAGCAGCTCCCAAGCCCAGCCCCAGCATTTT	CASSSQAQPQHF
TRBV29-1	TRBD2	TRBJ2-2	TGCAGCGTCGACGGACTAGCGGGAGTAATCGGGGAGCTGTTTTTT	CSVDGLAGVIGELFF
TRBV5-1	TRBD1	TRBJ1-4	TGCGCCAGCAGCGGACAGGGAGGGGGAAATGAAAAACTGTTTTTT	CASSGQGGGNEKLFF
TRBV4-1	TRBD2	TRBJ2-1	TGCGCCAGCAGCCAAGAACGACTAGCGGGGAACAATGAGCAGTTCTTC	CASSQERLAGNNEQFF
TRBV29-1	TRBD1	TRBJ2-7	TGCAGCGTTGTCCAGGACAGGGTAAGCGAGCAGTACTTC	CSVVQDRVSEQYF
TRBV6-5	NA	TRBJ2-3	TGTGCCAGCAGGTTAAGCCGGGACTTATCGGATACGCAGTATTTT	CASRLSRDLSDTQYF
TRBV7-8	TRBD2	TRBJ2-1	TGTGCCAGCAGCTTAGGTAGGGGACTAGCGATTTCGAATGAGCAGTTCTTC	CASSLGRGLAISNEQFF
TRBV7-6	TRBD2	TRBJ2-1	TGTGCCAGCAGCTTAGCGTTCCGCGGGAGGGACGAGCAGTTCTTC	CASSLAFRGRDEQFF
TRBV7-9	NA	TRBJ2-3	TGTGCCAGCAGCTTAAGGACGGAAGCGGGCCAAGCAGATACGCAGTATTTT	CASSLRTEAGQADTQYF
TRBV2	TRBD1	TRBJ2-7	TGTGCCAGTCTCTTAGGGGACAGGGCATACGAGCAGTACTTC	CASLLGDRAYEQYF
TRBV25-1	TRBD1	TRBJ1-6	TGTGCCAGCGCGGGACAGGGGGTGACACCCCTCCACTTT	CASAGQGVTPLHF
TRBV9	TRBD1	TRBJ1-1	TGTGCCAGCAGCTTCCGAGACAGGGGGACCTTGAGCACTGAAGCTTTCTTT	CASSFRDRGTLSTEAFF